Following are 25 T cell receptor beta chains from one sample sequenced in a study of control samples from healthy donors and cancer patients. Profiling relied on immunoSEQ multiplex PCR, and the TCRdb table lists in-frame clones only, not all of them. Here the sample spans about 96,000 clones, roughly 93% being singletons. Sequencing input: blood. These receptors all come from a man aged 18 to 30 in good health.

J is TRBJ1-5 and V is TRBV6-5; maybe TRBD1 (5 bases). This CDR3 is built from 15 residues. CDR1 MNHEY and CDR2 SVGAGI come from the germline V gene. Trimming shortened V by 5 bases and J by 1 base, and 12 bases separated the two germline ends. As DNA, the CDR3 is TGTGCCAGCAGTCCGGGACTCTCAAGCAATCAGCCCCAGCATTTT. Amino acids: CASSPGLSSNQPQHF.

The chain's CDR3 is CASSIIGGAGEKLFF. In DNA, the CDR3 is TGTGCCAGTAGTATAATCGGGGGAGCGGGAGAAAAACTGTTTTTT. This chain uses TRBV19 with TRBJ1-4; weak D call: TRBD1 (5 bases). V was clipped by 2 bases and J by 8 bases, with 15 bases between them. This CDR3 contains 15 residues. The germline CDR1 and CDR2 sequences are LNHDA and SQIVND (reference sequence).

The chain carries TRBV5-6 and TRBJ1-2, with D uncertain. Trimming pared 1 base from V and 2 bases from J, leaving 9 bases between. The CDR3 has 14 residues. Germline CDR1 SGHDT, CDR2 YYEEEE. Written as DNA, the CDR3 is TGTGCCAGCAGCTTGAACGGCCAGAACTATGGCTACACCTTC. This codes for CASSLNGQNYGYTF.

This clone appeared a single time. The chain carries TRBV5-1 and TRBJ1-4; D call uncertain. V lost 4 bases, J lost 5 bases, and 9 bases lay in between. Germline V CDR1 and CDR2: SGHRS, YFSETQ. The CDR3 contains 13 residues. For the CDR3, the DNA is TGCGCCAGCAGCACGGACCCCAATGAAAAACTGTTTTTT. Its translation: CASSTDPNEKLFF.

The chain employs TRBV12-3 or TRBV12-4 and TRBJ1-5; a possible D gene is TRBD1 (6 bases). With 7 bases removed from V and 8 bases from J, the gap between germline ends came to 12 bases. CDR3 length: 12 amino acids. The chain's CDR3 is CASTLGGKPQHF. The CDR3 DNA reads as TGTGCCAGCACCTTAGGGGGGAAGCCCCAGCATTTT.

The genes are TRBV5-8 and TRBJ2-5; D ambiguous. The CDR3 has 13 residues. V lost 4 bases and J lost 2, with 9 bases in between. Germline V CDR1 and CDR2: SGHTS, YDEGEE. CDR3 sequence: CASSRRLQETQYF. Here the CDR3 DNA reads TGTGCCAGCAGCCGCCGACTTCAAGAGACCCAGTACTTC.

The chain employs TRBV20-1 and TRBJ2-3; the match to TRBD1 covers 8 bases. The CDR3 totals 14 residues. V lost 3 bases to trimming and J lost 3 bases; unmatched junction nucleotides: 5. Germline assignment: CDR1 DFQATT and CDR2 SNEGSKA (reference sequence). As DNA, the CDR3 is TGCAGTGCTAGTGAGAGACAGGGGACAGATACGCAGTATTTT. This encodes CSASERQGTDTQYF.

V and J are TRBV5-8 and TRBJ2-3; D is unresolved. V gave up 4 bases and J gave up 6 bases, with 21 bases separating them. The germline CDR1 and CDR2 sequences are SGHTS and YDEGEE. The CDR3 extends over 16 amino acids. The CDR3 bases are TGTGCCAGCAGCGTCCGGGTCAGGACCCCCGTCGATACGCAGTATTTT. It translates to CASSVRVRTPVDTQYF. Together with reference TRBV5-8 and TRBJ2-3, the CDR3 gives the full variable domain: EAGVTQSPTHLIKTRGQQATLRCSPISGHTSVYWYQQALGLGLQFLLWYDEGEERNRGNFPPRFSGRQFPNYSSELNVNALELEDSALYLCASSVRVRTPVDTQYFGPGTRLTVL.

This sequence joins TRBV6-6 and TRBJ2-3; 7 nucleotides align to TRBD2. V dropped 4 bases and J dropped 4; count of bases not matched to a gene: 5. This CDR3 spans 14 amino acids. The germline V gene encodes CDR1 MNHNY and CDR2 SVGAGI (reference sequence). The DNA for the CDR3 is TGTGCCAGCAGTTGGCGGGAGAGGCCAGATACGCAGTATTTT. Translated, it gives CASSWRERPDTQYF.

The rearrangement links TRBV15 to TRBJ1-4; D ambiguous. V lost 0 bases, J lost 6 bases, and 8 bases lay in between. Per the germline V gene, CDR1 is LNHNV and CDR2 is YYDKDF (reference sequence). The CDR3 extends over 14 amino acids. CDR3 region: CATSRDRIHEKLFF. CDR3 coding DNA: TGTGCCACCAGCAGAGACAGGATTCATGAAAAACTGTTTTTT.

The rearrangement joins TRBV10-3 to TRBJ1-1; no clear D gene. The CDR3 totals 14 residues. From germline, CDR1 is ENHRY and CDR2 SYGVKD. Between the trimmed V and J ends, which lost 8 bases and 3 bases, there was a span of 16 bases. The CDR3 nucleotides read TGTGCCATCGGCGGGAGAGTTAGGGACACTGAAGCTTTCTTT. Encoded protein: CAIGGRVRDTEAFF.

J is TRBJ2-1 and V is TRBV30; 7 positions match TRBD2. Germline CDR1 is GTSNPN and CDR2 is SVGIG (reference sequence). There are 14 residues in the CDR3. The V gene end was trimmed by 2 bases and the J gene end by 3 bases; junction bases not matched to a gene: 4. DNA of the CDR3: TGTGCCTGGAGTACTGGCGGGGGCTACAATGAGCAGTTCTTC. This translates into CAWSTGGGYNEQFF.

The J gene is TRBJ1-4, the V gene TRBV15; D perhaps matches TRBD1 (6 bases). Per germline, CDR1 LNHNV and CDR2 YYDKDF (reference sequence). Trimming left V 1 base short and J 4 bases short, with 10 bases between. There are 15 residues in the CDR3. CDR3 residues: CATSRALRGNEKLFF. The CDR3 DNA is TGTGCCACCAGCAGAGCCCTCAGGGGTAATGAAAAACTGTTTTTT. Combining the CDR3 with reference TRBV15 and TRBJ1-4 gives the whole variable domain DAMVIQNPRYQVTQFGKPVTLSCSQTLNHNVMYWYQQKSSQAPKLLFHYYDKDFNNEADTPDNFQSRRPNTSFCFLDIRSPGLGDTAMYLCATSRALRGNEKLFFGSGTQLSVL.

This chain connects TRBV5-8 to TRBJ1-2, with D unresolved. The CDR3 totals 15 residues. The germline CDR1 and CDR2 sequences are SGHTS and YDEGEE. The germline V and J ends were trimmed by 4 bases and 4 bases, with 17 bases remaining between them. The CDR3 protein is CASSMELGSAYGYTF. The DNA for the CDR3 is TGTGCCAGCAGCATGGAATTGGGGTCGGCCTATGGCTACACCTTC. Complete variable domain (other parts from reference TRBV5-8 and TRBJ1-2): EAGVTQSPTHLIKTRGQQATLRCSPISGHTSVYWYQQALGLGLQFLLWYDEGEERNRGNFPPRFSGRQFPNYSSELNVNALELEDSALYLCASSMELGSAYGYTFGSGTRLTVV.

The genes are TRBV13 and TRBJ1-2; TRBD1 agrees at 7 bases. The V segment lost 5 bases and the J segment 4 bases; nucleotides outside the gene matches: 10. CDR1 is PRHDT and CDR2 is FYEKMQ in the germline V gene (reference sequence). CDR3 length: 15 amino acids. CDR3 loop: CASSLIRQGTYGYTF. The CDR3 bases are TGTGCCAGCAGCCTCATCCGACAGGGTACCTATGGCTACACCTTC.

The chain couples TRBV27 to TRBJ1-2; unclear D gene. The germline gives CDR1 MNHEY, CDR2 SMNVEV (reference sequence). This CDR3 is 14 amino acids long. The germline V and J ends were trimmed by 5 bases and 2 bases, with 12 bases remaining between them. CDR3 residues: CASSAQDVNYGYTF. The CDR3 DNA reads as TGTGCCAGCAGTGCGCAGGATGTGAACTATGGCTACACCTTC.

This chain joins TRBV6-5 and TRBJ1-4; D remains ambiguous. Germline V gene data show CDR1 as MNHEY and CDR2 as SVGAGI. The CDR3 is 14 residues long. V dropped 4 bases and J dropped 0 bases, with 6 bases sitting between them. Here the CDR3 reads CASSFQTTNEKLFF. CDR3 bases: TGTGCCAGCAGTTTCCAGACAACTAATGAAAAACTGTTTTTT.

The chain carries TRBV18 and TRBJ1-5; no clear D gene. The CDR3 sequence is 13 residues long. The germline V gene has CDR1 KGHSH and CDR2 LQKENI. V was shortened by 2 bases and J by 5 bases, with 7 bases between the two germline ends. The CDR3 reads CASSPSWDQPQHF. In DNA, the CDR3 is TGTGCCAGCTCACCAAGTTGGGATCAGCCCCAGCATTTT.

A few counts support this clone. The genes are TRBV21-1 and TRBJ2-7. TRBV21-1 constitutes a pseudogene. CDR3 size: 19 residues. The CDR3 sequence is CASSKRRQVPPLPTYEQYF. The CDR3 DNA follows: TGTGCCAGCAGCAAAAGGCGGCAGGTTCCCCCTTTACCTACCTACGAGCAGTACTTC.

This chain uses TRBV5-4 with TRBJ2-2, with D tentatively TRBD1 or TRBD2 (5 bases each). Germline V gene lookup returns CDR1 SGHNT and CDR2 YYREEE (reference sequence). The CDR3 is 17 amino acids. Deletions cut 3 bases from V and 4 bases from J, with 19 bases between. The CDR3 loop reads CASSSWGDLASTGELFF. The DNA of the CDR3 is TGTGCCAGCAGCTCCTGGGGCGACTTAGCGAGCACCGGGGAGCTGTTTTTT.

This chain links TRBV7-2 with TRBJ2-1; D call uncertain. V lost 2 bases and J lost 9, with 11 bases in between. This CDR3 region has 13 residues. The germline V gene has CDR1 SGHTA and CDR2 FQGNSA. The CDR3 loop reads CASSLSSAGEQFF. CDR3 DNA sequence: TGTGCCAGCAGCTTATCTTCAGCCGGTGAGCAGTTCTTC.

V gene TRBV10-2 combines with J gene TRBJ1-1, with a possible D match to TRBD1 (6 bases). The CDR3 length is 18 residues. Looked up from germline, CDR1 is WSHSY and CDR2 is SAAADI. V was clipped by 5 bases and J by 0 bases, with 22 bases between them. DNA for the CDR3: TGCGCCAGCAGTCCGTGGCCAACAGGGCCAAAGATGAACACTGAAGCTTTCTTT. Translating it yields CASSPWPTGPKMNTEAFF.

The genes are TRBV5-6 and TRBJ1-5, with D perhaps TRBD1 (6 bases). CDR1 and CDR2 (germline): SGHDT, YYEEEE. The CDR3 has 13 amino acids. Deletions cut 4 bases from V and 5 bases from J, with 10 bases between. The CDR3, as DNA: TGTGCCAGCAGCCCTGGACAGCATCAGCCCCAGCATTTT. Translating gives CASSPGQHQPQHF.

The chain uses TRBV6-5 and TRBJ1-1, with no clear D. The length of the CDR3 is 13 residues. Germline-derived CDR1 and CDR2 are MNHEY and SVGAGI. V was pared by 5 bases and J by 4 bases, with 11 bases between. CDR3 protein: CASSPLGFTEAFF. The CDR3 nucleotides read TGTGCCAGCAGTCCGCTGGGATTCACTGAAGCTTTCTTT.

This clone has only one observation. The chain uses TRBV5-1 and TRBJ1-6, with TRBD1 matching 11 bases. From germline, CDR1 is SGHRS and CDR2 YFSETQ. Trimming cost V 4 bases and J 6 bases; bases outside gene matches: 9. CDR3 length equals 17 residues. This CDR3 is CASSATDRGLGNSPLHF. In DNA form, the CDR3 reads TGCGCCAGCAGCGCTACGGACAGGGGGCTGGGTAATTCACCCCTCCACTTT.